There are a few counts of the clone carrying this T cell receptor beta chain. This entry belongs to a study of T cells after yellow fever vaccination. Study details: Low-cell-number fractions were prepared with SMART-Seq v4 Ultra Low Input.

Making TCR cDNA involved 5'RACE template switching, which added UMIs and a universal primer site. TCRdb ran MiXCR on the 5' RACE reads and lists one entry per CDR3 protein. The table lists approximately 580,000 distinct CDR3 sequences, about a sixth of them singletons, with 17% in the top ten. This CDR3 is built from 11 residues. Trimming took 9 bases from V and 8 from J, leaving 13 bases between them. The sequence was obtained from a man in his late teens or twenties who received the YFV17D yellow fever vaccine. Sequencing used PBMCs, obtained around 5 days after the first yellow fever vaccination. The chain uses TRBV12-3 or TRBV12-4 and TRBJ1-1; tentatively, D is TRBD1 (5 bases). The CDR3 here is CASPRAGEAFF. The CDR3 DNA reads TGTGCCAGTCCCCGAGCAGGGGAAGCTTTCTTT.